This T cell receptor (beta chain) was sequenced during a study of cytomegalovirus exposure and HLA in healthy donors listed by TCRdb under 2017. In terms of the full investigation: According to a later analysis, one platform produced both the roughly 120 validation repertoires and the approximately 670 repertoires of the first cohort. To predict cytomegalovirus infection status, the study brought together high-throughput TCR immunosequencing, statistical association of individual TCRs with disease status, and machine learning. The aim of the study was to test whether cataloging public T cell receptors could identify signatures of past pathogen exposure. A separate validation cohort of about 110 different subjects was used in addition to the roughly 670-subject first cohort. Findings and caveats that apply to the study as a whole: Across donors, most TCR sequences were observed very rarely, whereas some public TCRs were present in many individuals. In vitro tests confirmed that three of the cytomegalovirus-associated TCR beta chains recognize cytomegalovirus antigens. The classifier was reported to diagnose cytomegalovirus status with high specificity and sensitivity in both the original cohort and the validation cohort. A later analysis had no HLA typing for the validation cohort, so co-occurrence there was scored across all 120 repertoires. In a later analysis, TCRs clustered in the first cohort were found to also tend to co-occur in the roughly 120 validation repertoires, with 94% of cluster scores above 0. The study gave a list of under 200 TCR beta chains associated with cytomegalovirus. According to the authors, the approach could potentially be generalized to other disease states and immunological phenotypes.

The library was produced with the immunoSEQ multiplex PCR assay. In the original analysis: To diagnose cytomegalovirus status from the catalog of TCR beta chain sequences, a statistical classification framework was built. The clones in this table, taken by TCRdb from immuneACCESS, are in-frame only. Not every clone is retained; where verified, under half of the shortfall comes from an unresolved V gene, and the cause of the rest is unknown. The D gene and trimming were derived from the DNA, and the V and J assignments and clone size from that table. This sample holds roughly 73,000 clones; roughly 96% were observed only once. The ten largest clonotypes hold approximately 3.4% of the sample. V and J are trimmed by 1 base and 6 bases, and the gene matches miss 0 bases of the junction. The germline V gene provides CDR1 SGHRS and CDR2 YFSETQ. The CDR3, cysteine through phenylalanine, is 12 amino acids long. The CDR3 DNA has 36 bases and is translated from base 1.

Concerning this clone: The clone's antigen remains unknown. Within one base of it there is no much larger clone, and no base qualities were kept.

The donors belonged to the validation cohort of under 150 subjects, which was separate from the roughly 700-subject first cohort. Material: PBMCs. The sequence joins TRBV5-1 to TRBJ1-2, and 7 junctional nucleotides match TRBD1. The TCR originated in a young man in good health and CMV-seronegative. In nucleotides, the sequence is TGCGCCAGCAGCTTGCAGGGGGATGGCTACACCTTC. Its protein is CASSLQGDGYTF.